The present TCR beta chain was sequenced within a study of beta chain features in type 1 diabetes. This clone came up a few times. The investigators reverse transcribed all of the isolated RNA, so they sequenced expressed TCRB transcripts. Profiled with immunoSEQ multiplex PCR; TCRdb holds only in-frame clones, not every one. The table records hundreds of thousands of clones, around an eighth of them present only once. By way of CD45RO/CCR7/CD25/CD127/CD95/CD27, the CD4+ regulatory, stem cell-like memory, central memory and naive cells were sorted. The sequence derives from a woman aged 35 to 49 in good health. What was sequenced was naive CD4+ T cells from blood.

The CDR3 is CASGVRGKGNSPLHF. CDR3 nucleotide sequence: TGTGCCAGCGGAGTTAGGGGGAAAGGTAATTCACCCCTCCACTTT. V and J are TRBV6-4 and TRBJ1-6, with D tentatively TRBD1 (6 bases). The germline V gene encodes CDR1 MRHNA and CDR2 SNTAGT. This CDR3 comprises 15 residues. V was shortened by 8 bases and J by 6 bases, with 17 bases between the two germline ends.